The 28 T cell receptor beta chains reported below all come from one sample, sequenced in a study of cytomegalovirus exposure and HLA in healthy donors. Researchers ran the PCR with 60 Vbeta and 13 Jbeta primers. The protocol was immunoSEQ multiplex PCR, while the TCRdb copy is restricted to in-frame clones and leaves out a portion. This sample has 150,000 to 200,000 clones, with under 80% found just once. Material: PBMCs. The receptors were sampled from a human donor in good health.

This sequence joins TRBV30 and TRBJ2-5, with unresolved D. The J call may be faulty, since TRBJ2-7 better matches the DNA end. The germline CDR1 and CDR2 sequences are GTSNPN and SVGIG (reference sequence). The CDR3 is made up of 12 amino acids. Here the CDR3 reads CAWSPVRGEQYF. In DNA, the CDR3 is TGTGCCTGGAGCCCTGTGCGAGGCGAGCAGTACTTC.

This clone was seen a single time. The chain recombines TRBV6-6 with TRBJ1-2, with D possibly matching TRBD1 (5 bases). The CDR3 is 10 amino acids. V lost 10 bases and J 7 bases, leaving 10 bases between the germline ends. CDR1 MNHNY and CDR2 SVGAGI come from the germline V gene (reference sequence). The CDR3 loop is CATTQGGYTF. The CDR3 nucleotides read TGTGCCACCACTCAGGGTGGCTACACCTTC.

The gene calls are TRBV7-2 and TRBJ1-2; 9 bases are a match to TRBD1. CDR1 and CDR2 from the germline V gene are SGHTA and FQGNSA. The trim removed 1 base at V and 8 bases at J, leaving 5 bases unmatched. This CDR3 region has 14 residues. The CDR3 DNA reads as TGTGCCAGCAGCTTAGGGACAGGGGAAGACGGCTACACCTTC. This codes for CASSLGTGEDGYTF.

The CDR3 coding sequence is TGTGCCACCAGCAGGCTAGGGACAGGGTCTAGTGAGCAGTACTTC. Protein sequence: CATSRLGTGSSEQYF. The chain uses TRBV15 and TRBJ2-7; 9 nucleotides match TRBD1. The CDR3 consists of 15 residues. The V segment lost 3 bases and the J segment 7 bases; nucleotides outside the gene matches: 10. CDR1 and CDR2 from the germline V gene are LNHNV and YYDKDF (reference sequence).

The chain links TRBV6-5 to TRBJ2-5; 7 bases align to TRBD2. The CDR3 loop spans 15 amino acids. Losses at the gene ends were 6 bases for V and 2 bases for J; bases not matched to a gene: 9. Germline assignment: CDR1 MNHEY and CDR2 SVGAGI. CDR3 coding DNA: TGTGCCAGCAGCCGAGCGGGGAGTTATCAAGAGACCCAGTACTTC. It specifies CASSRAGSYQETQYF.

V usage is TRBV30 and J usage is TRBJ1-6; 11 bases are a match to TRBD1. Germline CDR1 and CDR2: GTSNPN and SVGIG (reference sequence). This CDR3 has 16 amino acids. Trimming took 2 bases from V and 6 from J; bases not matched to a gene: 6. CDR3 protein: CAWSHGQGAGNSPLHF. The DNA of the CDR3 is TGTGCCTGGAGTCACGGACAGGGGGCGGGTAATTCACCCCTCCACTTT.

A word on this clone: Its ends do not fully match the called genes, so a read error is possible. The J gene is TRBJ1-1, the V gene TRBV6-5; TRBD1 matches at 7 bases. The CDR3 runs to 14 residues. Germline values: CDR1 MNHEY, CDR2 SVGAGI. The CDR3 DNA reads TGTACCAGCAGTCGAGGGGGCGCGAACACTGAAGCTTTCTTT. Translated, it gives CTSSRGGANTEAFF.

J is TRBJ2-2 and V is TRBV18, with TRBD1 as a possible D gene (6 bases). The CDR3 consists of 14 residues. In germline, CDR1 is KGHSH, CDR2 LQKENI. Trimming stripped 5 bases from V and 1 base from J, with 8 bases between. CDR3 DNA: TGTGCCAGCTCAAGGACAGAGAACACCGGGGAGCTGTTTTTT. Translated: CASSRTENTGELFF. Full variable domain (remainder filled in from reference TRBV18 and TRBJ2-2): NAGVMQNPRHLVRRRGQEARLRCSPMKGHSHVYWYRQLPEEGLKFMVYLQKENIIDESGMPKERFSAEFPKEGPSILRIQQVVRGDSAAYFCASSRTENTGELFFGEGSRLTVL.

The gene calls are TRBV27 and TRBJ1-5; unclear D gene. V gave up 0 bases and J gave up 0 bases, with 9 bases separating them. Germline V lookup: CDR1 MNHEY, CDR2 SMNVEV (reference sequence). The CDR3 has 16 residues. The DNA of the CDR3 is TGTGCCAGCAGTTTATCCGGCAGGCCTAGCAATCAGCCCCAGCATTTT. This gives the protein CASSLSGRPSNQPQHF.

The rearrangement links TRBV7-9 to TRBJ1-1; D may be TRBD1 (6 bases). V gave up 1 base and J gave up 1 base, with 10 bases separating them. The CDR3 runs to 15 residues. Germline CDR1 is SEHNR and CDR2 is FQNEAQ (reference sequence). CDR3 residues: CASSLVVGGNTEAFF. Written as DNA, the CDR3 is TGTGCCAGCAGCTTAGTGGTAGGGGGGAACACTGAAGCTTTCTTT.

The chain couples TRBV7-9 to TRBJ2-6; D not resolved. The CDR3 spans 15 residues. Germline V CDR1 and CDR2: SEHNR, FQNEAQ (reference sequence). V shed 5 bases and J shed 0 bases, with 8 bases lying between them. The CDR3 reads CASSPPSSGANVLTF. The CDR3 bases are TGTGCCAGCAGCCCCCCGTCCTCTGGGGCCAACGTCCTGACTTTC.

This rearrangement joins TRBV6-1 to TRBJ2-7; D gene unclear. This CDR3 contains 14 residues. Germline V CDR1 and CDR2: MNHNS, SASEGT. Trimming stripped 3 bases from V and 0 bases from J, with 9 bases between. The DNA of the CDR3 is TGTGCCAGCAGTGAGGCAACCAACTCCTACGAGCAGTACTTC. Translation: CASSEATNSYEQYF.

In its sample, this clone was seen once. The genes are TRBV27 and TRBJ1-1, with 7 positions matching TRBD1. CDR1 is MNHEY and CDR2 is SMNVEV in the germline V gene (reference sequence). CDR3 size: 14 residues. With 6 bases clipped from V and 4 bases from J, the junction kept 8 bases outside the gene matches. The CDR3 here is CASSFDREVTEAFF. CDR3 DNA: TGTGCCAGCAGCTTCGACAGGGAAGTCACTGAAGCTTTCTTT.

This chain uses TRBV25-1 with TRBJ2-7; unclear D gene. The V and J ends lost 8 bases and 2 bases respectively, with 10 bases between them. The CDR3 length is 12 residues. CDR1 is MGHDK and CDR2 is SYGVNS in the germline V gene. In nucleotides, the CDR3 is TGTGCCAGCGGCTGGGCCACCTACGAGCAGTACTTC. Protein product: CASGWATYEQYF.

This clone showed up just a few times. The rearrangement uses TRBV11-2 and TRBJ2-1; 9 nucleotides match TRBD2. The germline V gene has CDR1 SGHAT and CDR2 FQNNGV. CDR3 length: 19 amino acids. Losses at the gene ends were 6 bases for V and 0 bases for J; bases not matched to a gene: 15. The CDR3 DNA reads as TGTGCCAGCAGGTCCTGGGGCCGCGGGGGGGCCGGCTCCTACAATGAGCAGTTCTTC. Translation gives CASRSWGRGGAGSYNEQFF.

The genes are TRBV9 and TRBJ1-6; 9 nucleotides align to TRBD1. Germline lookup yields CDR1 SGDLS and CDR2 YYNGEE. The V segment lost 4 bases and the J segment 9 bases; nucleotides outside the gene matches: 8. The CDR3 is 15 residues long. The CDR3 DNA reads as TGTGCCAGCAGCTCTCTACAGGGGGCGGGTTCACCCCTCCACTTT. This translates into CASSSLQGAGSPLHF.

CDR3 bases: TGTGCCTGGAGCCCAGGGTTCATCTACGGCACTGAAGCTTTCTTT. Translated, it gives CAWSPGFIYGTEAFF. This sequence joins TRBV30 and TRBJ1-1; D perhaps matches TRBD1 (5 bases). V was pared by 3 bases and J by 4 bases, with 18 bases between. Germline CDR1 and CDR2: GTSNPN and SVGIG (reference sequence). CDR3 length: 15 amino acids.

This clone was observed a few times. This chain links TRBV30 with TRBJ2-7; tentative D call: TRBD1 (6 bases). The germline gives CDR1 GTSNPN, CDR2 SVGIG (reference sequence). The CDR3 totals 14 residues. V was pared by 0 bases and J by 3 bases, with 12 bases between. CDR3 nucleotides: TGTGCCTGGAGTGTACGTGGCAGGGGCTACGAGCAGTACTTC. It codes for CAWSVRGRGYEQYF.

This clone has more than one count but fewer than ten. V and J are TRBV7-9 and TRBJ1-5, with TRBD1 as a possible D gene (5 bases). Germline lookup yields CDR1 SEHNR and CDR2 FQNEAQ (reference sequence). Trimming took 1 base from V and 7 from J, leaving 14 bases between them. This CDR3 has 15 amino acids. CDR3 DNA: TGTGCCAGCAGCTTAGTCGGACAAGGGATCCAGCCCCAGCATTTT. Its protein product is CASSLVGQGIQPQHF. Based on the CDR3 plus reference TRBV7-9 and TRBJ1-5, the full variable domain is DTGVSQNPRHKITKRGQNVTFRCDPISEHNRLYWYRQTLGQGPEFLTYFQNEAQLEKSRLLSDRFSAERPKGSFSTLEIQRTEQGDSAMYLCASSLVGQGIQPQHFGDGTRLSIL.

This rearrangement joins TRBV4-1 to TRBJ2-3; D perhaps matches TRBD2 (5 bases). V dropped 0 bases and J dropped 5 bases, with 18 bases sitting between them. There are 17 residues in the CDR3. Germline values: CDR1 MGHRA, CDR2 YSYEKL. For the CDR3, the DNA is TGCGCCAGCAGCCAAGAGTTCGACGGAAAAGGAGGAGATACGCAGTATTTT. It is translated as CASSQEFDGKGGDTQYF.

This clone was picked up one time. V usage is TRBV19 and J usage is TRBJ1-5; 10 bases are shared with TRBD1. There are 15 residues in the CDR3. Germline V gene data show CDR1 as LNHDA and CDR2 as SQIVND (reference sequence). J lost 6 bases, V lost 3 bases, and 5 bases had no gene match. As DNA, the CDR3 is TGTGCCAGTAGTATGACAGGGGGCTGGGGTCAGCCCCAGCATTTT. This encodes CASSMTGGWGQPQHF.

V usage is TRBV9 and J usage is TRBJ1-2; 7 nucleotides agree with TRBD1. The CDR3 extends over 14 amino acids. Germline V CDR1 and CDR2: SGDLS, YYNGEE. With V trimmed by 1 base and J by 10 bases, 10 bases remained unmatched. The chain's CDR3 is CASSVTGTDDFYTF. In DNA, the CDR3 is TGTGCCAGCAGCGTAACCGGGACAGATGATTTCTACACCTTC.

The chain uses TRBV5-1 and TRBJ2-1; 9 nucleotides align to TRBD1. The trim removed 0 bases at V and 8 bases at J, leaving 6 bases unmatched. Germline V gene data show CDR1 as SGHRS and CDR2 as YFSETQ. This CDR3 has 15 amino acids. CDR3 DNA sequence: TGCGCCAGCAGCTTGGTAGGGACAGGGTTTGATGAGCAGTTCTTC. Amino acids: CASSLVGTGFDEQFF.

The chain joins TRBV7-2 to TRBJ1-1; 9 nucleotides align to TRBD1. The germline V gene has CDR1 SGHTA and CDR2 FQGNSA. The CDR3 sequence is 14 residues long. J lost 5 bases, V lost 1 base, and 2 bases had no gene match. CDR3 sequence (DNA): TGTGCCAGCAGCTTAGAGGGACAGGGTACTGAAGCTTTCTTT. It codes for CASSLEGQGTEAFF.

The chain couples TRBV29-1 to TRBJ1-2; TRBD1 matches at 8 bases. Germline loops: CDR1 SQVTM, CDR2 ANQGSEA. Trimming cost V 3 bases and J 4 bases; bases outside gene matches: 7. The CDR3 sequence is 14 residues long. Here the CDR3 reads CSVEWRTGTYGYTF. The CDR3 nucleotides read TGCAGCGTTGAGTGGCGGACAGGGACCTATGGCTACACCTTC. Drawing the rest from reference TRBV29-1 and TRBJ1-2, the complete variable domain is SAVISQKPSRDICQRGTSLTIQCQVDSQVTMMFWYRQQPGQSLTLIATANQGSEATYESGFVIDKFPISRPNLTFSTLTVSNMSPEDSSIYLCSVEWRTGTYGYTFGSGTRLTVV.

The genes are TRBV6-6 and TRBJ2-3; a weak D match, TRBD2 (7 bases). CDR3 size: 14 residues. Trimming stripped 7 bases from V and 2 bases from J, with 13 bases between. CDR1 is MNHNY and CDR2 is SVGAGI in the germline V gene (reference sequence). CDR3 bases: TGTGCCAGCAAGGGGGGGCTTGTCACAGATACGCAGTATTTT. It yields the protein CASKGGLVTDTQYF.

This chain connects TRBV6-6 to TRBJ2-1, with unresolved D. V dropped 6 bases and J dropped 0 bases, with 12 bases sitting between them. CDR3 length equals 15 residues. Looked up from germline, CDR1 is MNHNY and CDR2 is SVGAGI (reference sequence). The CDR3 DNA is TGTGCCAGCAGCGCGGCGGTTAGCTCCTACAATGAGCAGTTCTTC. As protein: CASSAAVSSYNEQFF.

The rearrangement links TRBV19 to TRBJ1-1; perhaps TRBD1 as D (5 bases). The V gene lost 1 base and the J gene lost 4 bases, with 10 bases spanning the gap. From germline, CDR1 is LNHDA and CDR2 SQIVND (reference sequence). This CDR3 has 14 amino acids. Written as DNA, the CDR3 is TGTGCCAGTAGTATAGTGCAGGGTACCACTGAAGCTTTCTTT. Its translation is CASSIVQGTTEAFF.